The 18 T cell receptor beta chains below come from one sample, sequenced in a study of T cells in Graves' hyperthyroidism and ophthalmopathy. RNA transcripts provided the source from which TCR beta CDR3 regions were amplified. In the first-round RT-PCR of the TCR CDR3, the HTBI primer set was used. One entry per CDR3 protein, called by TCRdb with MiXCR from the multiplex PCR reads. The sample has roughly 750,000 distinct CDR3 sequences, roughly 15% seen once; the top ten hold 8.4%. Material for sequencing was blood. The receptors were sampled from a man between 18 and 35 years old with Graves' hyperthyroidism.

As regards this clonotype: An end of the junction does not agree with germline; a read error may underlie this. This sequence joins TRBV20-1 and TRBJ2-3; possibly TRBD1 for D (6 bases). In germline, CDR1 is DFQATT, CDR2 SNEGSKA (reference sequence). The CDR3 has 12 residues. Here the CDR3 DNA reads TGCAATGCTATTCAGGGGTCAGATACGCAGTATTTT. Residues: CNAIQGSDTQYF.

This clonotype was seen only a few times. This chain joins TRBV7-8 and TRBJ2-3, with a tentative D call TRBD2 (6 bases). There are 15 residues in the CDR3. Germline CDR1 is SGHVS and CDR2 is FQNEAQ. Trimming left V 0 bases short and J 2 bases short, with 9 bases between. The CDR3 sequence is CASSLAGSVTDTQYF. For the CDR3, the DNA is TGTGCCAGCAGCTTAGCCGGGAGTGTCACAGATACGCAGTATTTT.

This clonotype was picked up many times. V is TRBV7-3 and J is TRBJ2-5; possible D gene TRBD2, 6 bases. CDR1 SGHTA and CDR2 FQGTGA come from the germline V gene. V was clipped by 5 bases and J by 5 bases, with 15 bases between them. This CDR3 region has 14 residues. The CDR3 reads CASSANGGKETQYF. The CDR3 DNA reads as TGTGCCAGCAGCGCCAATGGGGGGAAGGAGACCCAGTACTTC. Supplemented by reference TRBV7-3 and TRBJ2-5, the full variable domain reads GAGVSQTPSNKVTEKGKYVELRCDPISGHTALYWYRQSLGQGPEFLIYFQGTGAADDSGLPNDRFFAVRPEGSVSTLKIQRTERGDSAVYLCASSANGGKETQYFGPGTRLLVL.

This clonotype was seen many times. The genes are TRBV20-1 and TRBJ2-1; TRBD2 matches at 11 bases. The trim removed 6 bases at V and 4 bases at J, leaving 5 bases unmatched. The CDR3 has 14 residues. Germline V gives CDR1 DFQATT, CDR2 SNEGSKA (reference sequence). In DNA, the CDR3 is TGCAGTGCACCGGGACTAGCGGTATACAATGAGCAGTTCTTC. Translation: CSAPGLAVYNEQFF.

Ten or more counts support this clonotype. V is TRBV27 and J is TRBJ2-7, with 8 bases fitting TRBD1. Looked up from germline, CDR1 is MNHEY and CDR2 is SMNVEV (reference sequence). The CDR3 spans 14 residues. Trimming removed 5 bases from V and 2 bases from J; junction bases left unmatched: 5. The CDR3 nucleotides read TGTGCCAGCAGTCGGACAGGGCGGGCCTACGAGCAGTACTTC. Translation gives CASSRTGRAYEQYF.

This clonotype was counted at least ten times. This sequence joins TRBV30 and TRBJ2-1; the D is unclear. V was shortened by 2 bases and J by 6 bases, with 8 bases between the two germline ends. CDR3 length equals 12 residues. Germline V gene data show CDR1 as GTSNPN and CDR2 as SVGIG (reference sequence). The CDR3 region is CAWSYGPNEQFF. CDR3 sequence (DNA): TGTGCCTGGAGTTATGGACCCAATGAGCAGTTCTTC.

This clonotype was seen many times. This sequence joins TRBV10-3 and TRBJ1-2; D not certain. Germline values: CDR1 ENHRY, CDR2 SYGVKD. V was clipped by 4 bases and J by 6 bases, with 12 bases between them. This CDR3 has 13 amino acids. CDR3 bases: TGTGCCATCAGTGTGGAGCCCGACCATGGCTACACCTTC. Translated, it gives CAISVEPDHGYTF.

This clonotype has ten or more counts. The chain carries TRBV7-9 and TRBJ2-1; 9 nucleotides agree with TRBD2. Trimming took 1 base from V and 8 from J; bases not matched to a gene: 6. This CDR3 has 15 residues. Germline CDR1 reads SEHNR; CDR2 reads FQNEAQ (reference sequence). The CDR3 is CASSLVSGRRDEQFF. The CDR3 nucleotides read TGTGCCAGCAGCTTAGTTAGCGGGAGACGGGATGAGCAGTTCTTC.

This clonotype was observed a handful of times. This sequence joins TRBV10-3 and TRBJ2-3; D not certain. Germline loops: CDR1 ENHRY, CDR2 SYGVKD. This CDR3 is built from 12 residues. The ends were cut back, 2 bases at V and 4 bases at J, with 4 bases in the middle. CDR3 nucleotides: TGTGCCATCAGTGAGGATTCAGATACGCAGTATTTT. Residues: CAISEDSDTQYF.

In its sample, this clonotype was seen a few times. The chain uses TRBV20-1 and TRBJ2-3, with TRBD2 matching over 13 bases. J was trimmed by 2 bases and V by 5 bases; bases with no gene match: 16. CDR1 is DFQATT and CDR2 is SNEGSKA in the germline V gene (reference sequence). This CDR3 comprises 19 residues. Here the CDR3 reads CSAPWTSGSGGRYTDTQYF. The DNA of the CDR3 is TGCAGTGCTCCCTGGACTAGCGGGAGTGGTGGTCGTTACACAGATACGCAGTATTTT.

On this clonotype: This may be a read error: a much more frequent sequence differs by one nucleotide. This rearrangement joins TRBV6-1 to TRBJ1-2; tentative D call: TRBD1 (5 bases). The CDR3 runs 15 residues. Germline V gene sequence: CDR1 MNHNS, CDR2 SASEGT. The CDR3 DNA sequence: TGTGTCAGCAGTGAAATAACAGGAGCTAACTATGGCTACACCTTC. Its translation is CVSSEITGANYGYTF.

This clonotype has a count of ten or more. J is TRBJ2-1 and V is TRBV11-1; 9 bases line up with TRBD2. Germline V gene lookup returns CDR1 SGHAT and CDR2 FQDESV (reference sequence). The CDR3 spans 19 residues. V lost 5 bases to trimming and J lost 8 bases; unmatched junction nucleotides: 22. The CDR3 nucleotides are TGTGCCAGCAGCCCCGGACTTGCGCGGATAGCGGGAGTATCTGATGAGCAGTTCTTC. This sequence encodes CASSPGLARIAGVSDEQFF.

As regards this clonotype: The junction and the germline gene differ at one end; a read error may be behind it. The chain carries TRBV3-1 and TRBJ2-1; 9 bases match TRBD2. The CDR3 spans 19 residues. From germline, CDR1 is LGHDT and CDR2 YNNKEL (reference sequence). This CDR3 reads CASNQRRLAGRGSYNEQFF. For the CDR3, the DNA is TGTGCCAGCAACCAACGGAGGCTAGCGGGACGGGGGTCCTACAATGAGCAGTTCTTC.

This clonotype was counted a few times. The chain links TRBV20-1 to TRBJ2-1, with D maybe TRBD1 (7 bases). The CDR3 runs to 17 residues. Trimming cost V 2 bases and J 1 base, with 18 bases left between them. Germline V CDR1 and CDR2: DFQATT, SNEGSKA (reference sequence). The CDR3 protein is CSARRFDRDLSYNEQFF. The CDR3 nucleotides read TGCAGTGCTAGACGATTTGACAGGGACTTATCCTACAATGAGCAGTTCTTC.

This clonotype occurred a few times. This is likely a read error, given that the CDR3 carries no conserved phenylalanine or tryptophan at its end. J is TRBJ2-7 and V is TRBV28, with TRBD1 matching 7 bases. The CDR3 extends over 14 amino acids. Germline assignment: CDR1 MDHEN and CDR2 SYDVKM. Trimming at V came to 4 bases and at J to 5 bases, leaving 8 bases not matched to a gene. The CDR3 DNA reads TGTGCCAGCAGTTCGGGACAGCTGACCGACGAGCAGTACCTC. As protein: CASSSGQLTDEQYL.

DNA for the CDR3: TGTGCCAGCAGTTTACCCCGACTCAGGGGCGCCGGAAACACCATATATTTT. It codes for CASSLPRLRGAGNTIYF. The chain has TRBV28 and TRBJ1-3, with D possibly being TRBD1 (6 bases). V lost 2 bases and J 4 bases, leaving 18 bases between the germline ends. The length of the CDR3 is 17 residues. Germline CDR1 and CDR2: MDHEN and SYDVKM. The complete variable domain, with remaining parts taken from reference TRBV28 and TRBJ1-3, reads DVKVTQSSRYLVKRTGEKVFLECVQDMDHENMFWYRQDPGLGLRLIYFSYDVKMKEKGDIPEGYSVSREKKERFSLILESASTNQTSMYLCASSLPRLRGAGNTIYFGEGSWLTVV.

This clonotype was seen many times. V gene TRBV2 combines with J gene TRBJ1-4, with D unclear. The CDR3 has 15 amino acids. Trimming stripped 5 bases from V and 9 bases from J, with 19 bases between. CDR1 SNHLY and CDR2 FYNNEI come from the germline V gene. The CDR3 loop is CASSSPRTLGQKLFF. CDR3 DNA sequence: TGTGCCAGCAGTTCACCAAGGACCCTCGGGCAAAAACTGTTTTTT.

This clonotype was picked up a small number of times. V and J are TRBV24-1 and TRBJ2-2; D remains unclear. Per the germline V gene, CDR1 is KGHDR and CDR2 is SFDVKD. There are 14 residues in the CDR3. Trimming left V 9 bases short and J 0 bases short, with 10 bases between. Written as DNA, the CDR3 is TGTGCCACCGGCACGGATTCGAACACCGGGGAGCTGTTTTTT. Translating it yields CATGTDSNTGELFF.